The 2 T cell receptor beta chains reported below all come from one sample, sequenced in a study of T cells after posttransplantation cyclophosphamide. Cyclophosphamide on days +3 and +4 followed busulfan-fludarabine conditioning and a marrow graft. Only in-frame clones appear in the TCRdb table, and some are missing; sequencing was by immunoSEQ multiplex PCR. The table includes some 43,000 clones, about 90% detected once. Material: PBMCs, obtained around 67 days after allogeneic stem cell transplant with posttransplant cyclophosphamide. These receptors originate from a male patient in his sixties who received an allogeneic stem cell transplant from a related donor and was CMV-positive. Certain T cells may be donor cells from the graft.

This clone was recorded a few times. The chain is built from TRBV5-4 and TRBJ1-2; a weak D match, TRBD1 (5 bases). Germline values: CDR1 SGHNT, CDR2 YYREEE (reference sequence). The V gene lost 5 bases and the J gene lost 6 bases, with 17 bases spanning the gap. The CDR3 totals 14 residues. CDR3 coding DNA: TGTGCCAGCAGTAATAATCAGGGTTATAATGGCTACACCTTC. Translation gives CASSNNQGYNGYTF.

The chain joins TRBV7-9 to TRBJ2-2; 10 bases fit TRBD1. The CDR3 covers 15 residues. J was trimmed by 5 bases and V by 5 bases; bases with no gene match: 5. From germline, CDR1 is SEHNR and CDR2 FQNEAQ (reference sequence). The CDR3 DNA reads as TGTGCCAGCAGCGCGACAGGGGGCGCGACCGGGGAGCTGTTTTTT. This encodes CASSATGGATGELFF. Full variable domain (missing parts from reference TRBV7-9 and TRBJ2-2): DTGVSQNPRHKITKRGQNVTFRCDPISEHNRLYWYRQTLGQGPEFLTYFQNEAQLEKSRLLSDRFSAERPKGSFSTLEIQRTEQGDSAMYLCASSATGGATGELFFGEGSRLTVL.